This T cell receptor beta chain derives from a study of shared clonotypes between healthy human individuals. Study-wide points: Shared across a handful of donors were 4% to 5% of the naive CD4 clonotypes. Represented diversity (both genetic and exposure-history) was limited by the small number of donors. It was only blood that was sampled, and tissue repertoires likely differ. When compared with the clonotypes that were shared by all four sorted-subset donors, the non-shared clonotypes turned out to have lower generation probabilities.

In its sample, this clone was seen once. Its specificity is not known. The CDR3 loop spans 16 amino acids. V lost 5 bases and J lost 4, with 20 bases in between. Germline CDR1 SEHNR, CDR2 FQNEAQ (reference sequence). Produced via immunoSEQ multiplex PCR; TCRdb's table is partial and in-frame only. The sample yields some 1,400,000 clones, roughly 96% seen once. Source material: naive CD4+ T cells sorted from blood. Specified subset: CD45RA+ positively selected. This clonotype was obtained from a man aged 25-45 years in good health. The genes are TRBV7-9 and TRBJ2-5, with D perhaps matching TRBD2 (6 bases). CDR3 DNA: TGTGCCAGCAGCCCGGGGGAATCGGGGATTGGAGAGACCCAGTACTTC. The encoded protein is CASSPGESGIGETQYF.